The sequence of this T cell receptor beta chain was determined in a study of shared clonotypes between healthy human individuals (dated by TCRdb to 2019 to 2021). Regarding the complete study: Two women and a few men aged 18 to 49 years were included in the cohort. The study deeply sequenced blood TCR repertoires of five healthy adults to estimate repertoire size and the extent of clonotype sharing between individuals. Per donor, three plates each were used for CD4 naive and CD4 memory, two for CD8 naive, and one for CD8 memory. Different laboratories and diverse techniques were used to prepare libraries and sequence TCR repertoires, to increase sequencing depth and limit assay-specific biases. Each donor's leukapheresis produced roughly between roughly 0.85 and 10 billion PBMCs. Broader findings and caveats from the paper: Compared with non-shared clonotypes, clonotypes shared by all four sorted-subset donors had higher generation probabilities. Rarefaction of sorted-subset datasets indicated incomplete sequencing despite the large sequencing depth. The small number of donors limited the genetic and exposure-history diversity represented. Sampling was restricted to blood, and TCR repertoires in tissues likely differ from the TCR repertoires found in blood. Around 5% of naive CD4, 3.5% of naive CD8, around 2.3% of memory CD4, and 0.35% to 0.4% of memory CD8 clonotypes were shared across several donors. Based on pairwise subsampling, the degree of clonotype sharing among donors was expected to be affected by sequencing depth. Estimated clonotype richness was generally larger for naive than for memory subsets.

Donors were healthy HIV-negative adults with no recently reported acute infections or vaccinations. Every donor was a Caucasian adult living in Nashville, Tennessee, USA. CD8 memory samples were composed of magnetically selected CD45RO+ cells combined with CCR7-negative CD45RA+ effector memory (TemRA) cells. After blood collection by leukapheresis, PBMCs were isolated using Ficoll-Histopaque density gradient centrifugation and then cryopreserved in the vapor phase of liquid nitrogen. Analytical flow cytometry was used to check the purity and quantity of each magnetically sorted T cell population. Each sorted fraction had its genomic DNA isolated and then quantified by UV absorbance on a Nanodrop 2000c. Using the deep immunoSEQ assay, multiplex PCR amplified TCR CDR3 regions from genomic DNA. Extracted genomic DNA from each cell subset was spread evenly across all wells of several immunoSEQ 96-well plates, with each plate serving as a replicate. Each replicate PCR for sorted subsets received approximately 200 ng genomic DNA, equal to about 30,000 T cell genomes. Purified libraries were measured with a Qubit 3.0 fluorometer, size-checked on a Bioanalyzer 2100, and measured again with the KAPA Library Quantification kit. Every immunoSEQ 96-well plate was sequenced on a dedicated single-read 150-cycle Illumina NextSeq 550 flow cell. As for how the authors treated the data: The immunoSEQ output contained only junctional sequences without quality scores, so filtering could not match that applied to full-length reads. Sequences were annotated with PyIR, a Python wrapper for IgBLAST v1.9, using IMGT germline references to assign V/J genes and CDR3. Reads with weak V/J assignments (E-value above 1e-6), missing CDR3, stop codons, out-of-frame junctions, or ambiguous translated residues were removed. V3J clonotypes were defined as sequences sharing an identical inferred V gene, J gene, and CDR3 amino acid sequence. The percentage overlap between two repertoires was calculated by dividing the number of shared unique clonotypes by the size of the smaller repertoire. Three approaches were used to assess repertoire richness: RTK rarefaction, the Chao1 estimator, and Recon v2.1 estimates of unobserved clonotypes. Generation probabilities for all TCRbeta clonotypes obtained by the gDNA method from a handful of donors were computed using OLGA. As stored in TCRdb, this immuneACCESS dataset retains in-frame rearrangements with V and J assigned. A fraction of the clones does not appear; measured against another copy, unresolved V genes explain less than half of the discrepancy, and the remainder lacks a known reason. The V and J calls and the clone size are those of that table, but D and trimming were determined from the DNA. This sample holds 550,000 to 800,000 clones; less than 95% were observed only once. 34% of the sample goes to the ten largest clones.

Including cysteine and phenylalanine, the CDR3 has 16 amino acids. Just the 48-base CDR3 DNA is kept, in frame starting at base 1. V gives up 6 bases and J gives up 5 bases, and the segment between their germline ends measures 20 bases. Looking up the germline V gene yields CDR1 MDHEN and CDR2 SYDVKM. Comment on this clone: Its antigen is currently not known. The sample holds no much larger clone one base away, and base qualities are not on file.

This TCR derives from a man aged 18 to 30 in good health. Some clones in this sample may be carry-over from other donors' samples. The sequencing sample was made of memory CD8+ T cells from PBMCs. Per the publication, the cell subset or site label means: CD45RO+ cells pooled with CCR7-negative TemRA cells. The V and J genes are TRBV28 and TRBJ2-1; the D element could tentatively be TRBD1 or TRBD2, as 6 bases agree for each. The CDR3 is CASRQGKDYFHNEQFF. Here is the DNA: TGTGCCAGCAGACAGGGAAAGGACTACTTCCACAATGAGCAGTTCTTC.